The clone carrying this T cell receptor beta chain is a singleton in its sample. The junction does not match germline at one end; this may be a read error. The CDR3 runs 13 residues. Germline CDR1 and CDR2: KGHSH and LQKENI. The PCR used 60 Vbeta and 13 Jbeta primers. Assay used: immunoSEQ multiplex PCR; TCRdb lists only in-frame clones, some missing. The data hold about 91,000 clones, with 69% observed a single time. This entry is derived from a study of cytomegalovirus exposure and HLA in healthy donors. Study-level information: Most donors, about 82% of more than 300 genotyped, fell in the Caucasian-associated ancestry cluster.

The material sequenced was PBMCs. The chain recombines TRBV18 with TRBJ1-2; D remains ambiguous. This TCR derives from a female donor in good health and CMV-seronegative. Here the CDR3 reads CASSPRTDYGYIF. Here the CDR3 DNA reads TGTGCCAGCTCACCAAGAACCGACTATGGCTACATCTTC. The variable domain in full, completed from reference TRBV18 and TRBJ1-2, reads NAGVMQNPRHLVRRRGQEARLRCSPMKGHSHVYWYRQLPEEGLKFMVYLQKENIIDESGMPKERFSAEFPKEGPSILRIQQVVRGDSAAYFCASSPRTDYGYIFGSGTRLTVV.